The entry below gives a single T cell receptor beta chain sequence along with its context. The antigen is unknown. The sample belongs to a study of CD8 T cells in ankylosing spondylitis. Deletions cut 2 bases from V and 9 bases from J, with 13 bases between. The CDR3 loop spans 12 amino acids. Germline CDR1 reads DFQATT; CDR2 reads SNEGSKA (reference sequence). Study conclusions and caveats: Clones linked with disease were CD8+ and fairly uncommon in the peripheral blood. Matched ankylosing spondylitis synovial fluid reportedly showed significant enrichment of disease-linked clones.

One entry per CDR3 protein, called by TCRdb with MiXCR from the 5' RACE reads. This table holds fewer than 250,000 distinct CDR3 sequences, approximately 10% found once. The sequence was obtained from a male donor with ankylosing spondylitis or in good health (not recorded which). The chain carries TRBV20-1 and TRBJ2-5, with D maybe TRBD2 (6 bases). Sequencing input: blood, either unsorted or a sorted T cell fraction (not recorded which). CDR3 nucleotides: TGCAGTGCTAGATCGCACTGGGAGGCCCAGTACTTC. This translates into CSARSHWEAQYF.